This T cell receptor beta chain was captured in a study of T cell clonality in common variable immunodeficiency. This clone is labeled as medium-sized (0.01 to 0.1%). The antigen is unknown. Read sequence stops 3 residues before the CDR3 end, and the germline J gene provides the missing end. Regarding the study as a whole: Fewer deletions and N-nucleotide insertions were reportedly seen in common variable immunodeficiency TCR beta sequences.

Clones were read by immunoSEQ multiplex PCR, and TCRdb kept only the in-frame ones, dropping some. The sample was found to contain about 20,000 clones, and every one recurs. In germline, CDR1 is KGHSH, CDR2 LQKENI. The CDR3 is 17 amino acids. The germline V and J ends were trimmed by 3 bases and 0 bases, with 15 bases remaining between them. Sequenced material: peripheral blood mononuclear cells. The clonotype originates from a human donor with common variable immunodeficiency. The V gene is TRBV18, the J gene TRBJ1-5; D uncertain. CDR3: CASSPRISTTSNQPQHF. The DNA read from the CDR3 is TGTGCCAGCTCACCGAGGATTTCTACTACTAGCAATCAGCCC.